This T cell receptor beta chain is from a study of T cell responses to AZD1222 COVID-19 vaccine. The study's findings and limits: The donors showed a predominance of white British ancestry and of females, with possible underestimation of clonal diversity. Among vaccine-associated CD4 TCRs, coverage spanned spike, with dominance at 160-218 and 743-854.

Concerning this clone: Its target is not known.

The CDR3 sequence is 15 residues long. V was shortened by 0 bases and J by 7 bases, with 10 bases between the two germline ends. The germline gives CDR1 LGHNA, CDR2 YNFKEQ. Some clones are missing from TCRdb's copy, which holds only in-frame ones; the method was immunoSEQ multiplex PCR. Here the sample spans 110,000 to 150,000 clones, just over 90% being singletons. The material was peripheral blood, obtained on day 0 of MenACWY control vaccination. The chain combines TRBV4-2 with TRBJ1-6, with D uncertain. The receptor was derived from an adult in good health. CDR3 loop: CASSQDLDANSPLHF. Written as DNA, the CDR3 is TGTGCCAGCAGCCAAGATCTTGATGCGAATTCACCCCTCCACTTT.